This T cell receptor beta chain was observed in a study of blood T cell repertoires in COVID-19. Study overall: Samples came from the United States, Italy and Spain, spanning acute and convalescent COVID-19.

In the original analysis: Estimated nucleated cell counts came from reference gene primer amplification. Profiling relied on immunoSEQ multiplex PCR, and the TCRdb table lists in-frame clones only, not all of them. D and trimming were read from the DNA, whereas the V and J calls and clone size are those reported in that table. This sample has some 360,000 clones, with more than 70% found just once. The CDR3 is made up of 14 amino acids. In germline, CDR1 is MGHRA, CDR2 YSYEKL. Trimming removed 4 bases at V and 8 bases at J, with 12 bases between. Patients of the Seattle cohort, enrolled during active infection, were followed longitudinally.

V is TRBV4-1 and J is TRBJ1-6; no definite D call. The clonotype comes from a woman aged 55-70 years with COVID-19, enrolled during active disease. The sequenced sample consisted of peripheral blood. The CDR3, as DNA: TGCGCCAGCAGCCTTGACGTGAGGGATTCACCCCTCCACTTT. Translating gives CASSLDVRDSPLHF.